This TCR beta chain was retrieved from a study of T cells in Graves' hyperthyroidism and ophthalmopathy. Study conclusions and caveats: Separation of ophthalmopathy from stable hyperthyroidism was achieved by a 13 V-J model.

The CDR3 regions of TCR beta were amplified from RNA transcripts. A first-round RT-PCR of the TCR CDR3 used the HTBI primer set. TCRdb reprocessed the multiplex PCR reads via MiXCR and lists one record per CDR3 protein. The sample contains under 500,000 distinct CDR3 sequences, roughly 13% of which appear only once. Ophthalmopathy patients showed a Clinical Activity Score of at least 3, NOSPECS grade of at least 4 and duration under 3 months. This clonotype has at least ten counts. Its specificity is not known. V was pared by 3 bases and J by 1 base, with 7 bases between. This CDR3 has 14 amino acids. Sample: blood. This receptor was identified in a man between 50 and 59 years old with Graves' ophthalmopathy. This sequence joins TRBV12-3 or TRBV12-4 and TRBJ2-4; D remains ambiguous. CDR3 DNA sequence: TGTGCCAGCAGTTTCAGCGACGCCAAAAACATTCAGTACTTC. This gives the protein CASSFSDAKNIQYF.